The entry below describes one T cell receptor (beta chain). Germline V lookup: CDR1 SGHKS, CDR2 YYEKEE (reference sequence). The CDR3 has 18 residues. Trimming took 4 bases from V and 2 from J; bases not matched to a gene: 15. The data are from a study of shared T cell receptors in the human thymus. The table came from immunoSEQ multiplex PCR; TCRdb's copy has only in-frame clones and leaves some out. Among some 700,000 clones listed, roughly 88% were seen once. A further study also used this sample, focusing on human thymus T cells. That work states: Resections removed during corrective heart surgery provided the thymus tissue used. Related work showed strongly overlapping thymic repertoires across unrelated individuals.

The clonotype comes from a girl under two years old with a congenital heart defect. V and J are TRBV5-5 and TRBJ2-5; TRBD1 aligns across 9 bases. The sample was thymocytes. CDR3 sequence (DNA): TGTGCCAGCAGCCGGGGCGGGAACAGGGGGCCTCCTCAAGAGACCCAGTACTTC. This codes for CASSRGGNRGPPQETQYF.